Sequencing of this TCR beta chain was carried out in a study of cytomegalovirus exposure and HLA in healthy donors. While the first cohort had over 650 subjects, the donors belonged to the separate validation cohort of 120 subjects. TCRdb's table, derived via immunoSEQ multiplex PCR, lists solely in-frame clones and lacks some. The data hold some 170,000 clones, with approximately 90% observed a single time. Concerning this clone: What it binds is not known.

Notes on the study in general: Reported performance of the classifier showed diagnosis of cytomegalovirus status with high specificity and sensitivity.

This clonotype was obtained from a woman younger than 45 in good health and CMV-seronegative. Sequenced input: PBMCs.

CDR3 sequence: CASRTPGQGNEKLFF. CDR3 bases: TGTGCCAGTAGGACCCCCGGACAGGGTAATGAAAAACTGTTTTTT. The chain links TRBV19 to TRBJ1-4, with TRBD1 matching 8 bases. V dropped 6 bases and J dropped 4; count of bases not matched to a gene: 7. The V gene's germline CDR1 is LNHDA and CDR2 SQIVND (reference sequence). This CDR3 has 15 amino acids.